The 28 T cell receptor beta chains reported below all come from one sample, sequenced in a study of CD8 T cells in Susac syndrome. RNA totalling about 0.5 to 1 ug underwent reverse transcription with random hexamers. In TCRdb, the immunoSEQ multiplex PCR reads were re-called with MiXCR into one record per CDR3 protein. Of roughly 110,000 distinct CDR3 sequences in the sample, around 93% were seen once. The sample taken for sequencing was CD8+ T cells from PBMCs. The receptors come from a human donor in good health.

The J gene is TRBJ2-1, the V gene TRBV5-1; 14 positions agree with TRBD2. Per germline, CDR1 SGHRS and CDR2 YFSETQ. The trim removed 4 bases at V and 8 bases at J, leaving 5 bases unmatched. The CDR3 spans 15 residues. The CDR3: CASSGGLAGVDEQFF. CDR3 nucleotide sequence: TGCGCCAGCAGCGGGGGACTAGCGGGAGTGGATGAGCAGTTCTTC.

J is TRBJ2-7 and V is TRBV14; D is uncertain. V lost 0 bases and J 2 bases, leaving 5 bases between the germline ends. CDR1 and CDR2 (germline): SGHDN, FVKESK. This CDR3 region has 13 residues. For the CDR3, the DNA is TGTGCCAGCAGCCAAGAGCGGACCTACGAGCAGTACTTC. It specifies CASSQERTYEQYF.

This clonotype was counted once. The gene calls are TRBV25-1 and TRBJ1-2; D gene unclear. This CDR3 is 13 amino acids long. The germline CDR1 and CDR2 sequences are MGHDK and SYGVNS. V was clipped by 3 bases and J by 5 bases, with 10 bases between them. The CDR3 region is CASSDPPHYGYTF. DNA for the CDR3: TGTGCCAGCAGTGATCCTCCCCATTATGGCTACACCTTC.

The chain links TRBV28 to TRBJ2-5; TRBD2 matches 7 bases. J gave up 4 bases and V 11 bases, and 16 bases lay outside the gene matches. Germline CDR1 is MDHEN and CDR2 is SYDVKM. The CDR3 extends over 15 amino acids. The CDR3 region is CAGQKRHPGGETQYF. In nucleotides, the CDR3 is TGTGCCGGACAAAAACGACACCCGGGGGGAGAGACCCAGTACTTC.

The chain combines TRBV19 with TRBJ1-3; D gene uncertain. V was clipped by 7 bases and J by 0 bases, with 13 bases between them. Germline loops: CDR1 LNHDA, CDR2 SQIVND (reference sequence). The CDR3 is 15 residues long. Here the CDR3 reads CASTIGRFSGNTIYF. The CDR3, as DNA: TGTGCCAGTACCATCGGGCGGTTCTCTGGAAACACCATATATTTT.

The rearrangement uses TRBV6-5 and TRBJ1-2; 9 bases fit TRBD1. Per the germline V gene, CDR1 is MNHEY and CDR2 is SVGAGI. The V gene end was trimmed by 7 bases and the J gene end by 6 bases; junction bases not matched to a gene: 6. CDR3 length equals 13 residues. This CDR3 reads CASNRGQGNGYTF. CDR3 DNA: TGTGCCAGCAACCGAGGACAGGGGAATGGCTACACCTTC.

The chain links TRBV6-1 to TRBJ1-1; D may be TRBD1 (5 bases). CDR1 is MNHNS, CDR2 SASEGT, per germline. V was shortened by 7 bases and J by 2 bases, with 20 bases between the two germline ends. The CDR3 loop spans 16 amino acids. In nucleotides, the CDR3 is TGTGCCAGCACCCGAGGGCCCCCTGGGGGAAACACTGAAGCTTTCTTT. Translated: CASTRGPPGGNTEAFF.

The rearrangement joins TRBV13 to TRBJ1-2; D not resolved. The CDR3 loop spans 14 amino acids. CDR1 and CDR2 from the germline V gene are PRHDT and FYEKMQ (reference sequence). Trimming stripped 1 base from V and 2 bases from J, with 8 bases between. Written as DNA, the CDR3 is TGTGCCAGCAGCTTAGATCGATCGAACTATGGCTACACCTTC. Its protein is CASSLDRSNYGYTF. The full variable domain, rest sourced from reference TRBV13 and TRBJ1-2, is AAGVIQSPRHLIKEKRETATLKCYPIPRHDTVYWYQQGPGQDPQFLISFYEKMQSDKGSIPDRFSAQQFSDYHSELNMSSLELGDSALYFCASSLDRSNYGYTFGSGTRLTVV.

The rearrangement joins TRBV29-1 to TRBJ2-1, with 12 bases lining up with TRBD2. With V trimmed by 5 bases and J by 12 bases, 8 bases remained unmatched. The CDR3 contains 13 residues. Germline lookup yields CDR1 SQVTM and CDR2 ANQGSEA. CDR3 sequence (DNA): TGCAGCGTTCTAGCGGGAGGGAGCATGGGGCAGTTCTTC. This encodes CSVLAGGSMGQFF.

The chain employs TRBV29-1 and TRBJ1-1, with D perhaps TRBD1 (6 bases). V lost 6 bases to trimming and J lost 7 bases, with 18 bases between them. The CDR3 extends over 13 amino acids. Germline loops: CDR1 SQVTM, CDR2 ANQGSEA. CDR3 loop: CSVAGGGSDEAFF. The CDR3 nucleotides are TGCAGCGTCGCCGGCGGGGGCTCTGATGAAGCTTTCTTT.

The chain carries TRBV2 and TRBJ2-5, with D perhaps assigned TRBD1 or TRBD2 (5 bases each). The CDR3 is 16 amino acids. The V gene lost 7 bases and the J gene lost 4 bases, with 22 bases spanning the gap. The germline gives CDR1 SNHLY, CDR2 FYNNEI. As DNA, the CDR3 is TGTGCCAGCATCTTTCCGGGCCCCGATGGGGGAGAGACCCAGTACTTC. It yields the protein CASIFPGPDGGETQYF.

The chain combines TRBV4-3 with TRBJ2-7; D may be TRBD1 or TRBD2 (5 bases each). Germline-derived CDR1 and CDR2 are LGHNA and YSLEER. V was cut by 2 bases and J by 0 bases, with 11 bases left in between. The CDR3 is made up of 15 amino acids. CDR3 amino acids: CASSQLQGPSYEQYF. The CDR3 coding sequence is TGCGCCAGCAGCCAACTGCAGGGACCCTCCTACGAGCAGTACTTC.

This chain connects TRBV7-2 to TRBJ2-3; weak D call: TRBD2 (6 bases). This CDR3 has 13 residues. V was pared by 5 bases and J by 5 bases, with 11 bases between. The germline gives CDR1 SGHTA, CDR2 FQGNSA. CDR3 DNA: TGTGCCAGCAGCCCAGGAGGGAGAGATACGCAGTATTTT. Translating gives CASSPGGRDTQYF.

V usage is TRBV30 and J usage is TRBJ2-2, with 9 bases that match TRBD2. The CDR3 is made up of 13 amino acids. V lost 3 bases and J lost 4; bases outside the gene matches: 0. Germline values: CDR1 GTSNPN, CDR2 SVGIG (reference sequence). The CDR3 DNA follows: TGTGCCTGGAGGACTAGCGGCACCGGGGAGCTGTTTTTT. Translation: CAWRTSGTGELFF.

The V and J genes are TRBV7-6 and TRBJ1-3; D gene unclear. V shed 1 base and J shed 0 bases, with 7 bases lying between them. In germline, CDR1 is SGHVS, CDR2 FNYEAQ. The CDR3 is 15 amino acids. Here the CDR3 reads CASSLDLASGNTIYF. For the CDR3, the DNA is TGTGCCAGCAGCTTAGACCTTGCCTCTGGAAACACCATATATTTT.

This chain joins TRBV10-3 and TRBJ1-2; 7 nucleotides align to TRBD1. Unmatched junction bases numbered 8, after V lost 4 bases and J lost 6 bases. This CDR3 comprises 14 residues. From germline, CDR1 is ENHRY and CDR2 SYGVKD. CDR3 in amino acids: CAISGLDRENGYTF. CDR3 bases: TGTGCCATCAGTGGGTTAGACAGGGAAAATGGCTACACCTTC.

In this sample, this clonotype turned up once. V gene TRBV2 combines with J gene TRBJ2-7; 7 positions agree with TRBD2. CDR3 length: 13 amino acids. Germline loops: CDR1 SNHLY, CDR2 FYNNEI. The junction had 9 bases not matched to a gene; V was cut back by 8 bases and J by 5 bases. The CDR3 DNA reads TGTGCCAGCGCGACCGGGACTACTGACGAGCAGTACTTC. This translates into CASATGTTDEQYF.

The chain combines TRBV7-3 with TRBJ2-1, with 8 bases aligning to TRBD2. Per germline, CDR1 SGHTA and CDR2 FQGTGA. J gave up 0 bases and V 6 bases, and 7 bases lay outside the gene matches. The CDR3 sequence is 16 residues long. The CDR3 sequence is CASSFSGTSSYNEQFF. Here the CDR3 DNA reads TGTGCCAGCAGTTTTAGCGGGACCAGCTCCTACAATGAGCAGTTCTTC.

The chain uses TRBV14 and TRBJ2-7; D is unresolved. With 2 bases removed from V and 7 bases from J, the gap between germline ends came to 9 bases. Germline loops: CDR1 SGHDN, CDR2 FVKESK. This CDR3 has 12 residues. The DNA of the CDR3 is TGTGCCAGCAGCCAATTATTCGGGGAGCAGTACTTC. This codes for CASSQLFGEQYF.

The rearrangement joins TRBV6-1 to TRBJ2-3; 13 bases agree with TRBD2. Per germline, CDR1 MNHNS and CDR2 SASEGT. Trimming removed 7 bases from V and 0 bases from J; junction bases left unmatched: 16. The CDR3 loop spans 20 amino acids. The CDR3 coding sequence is TGTGCCAGCAACGAGCCTTCCCCCGGGACTAGCGGGACTAGCACAGATACGCAGTATTTT. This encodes CASNEPSPGTSGTSTDTQYF.

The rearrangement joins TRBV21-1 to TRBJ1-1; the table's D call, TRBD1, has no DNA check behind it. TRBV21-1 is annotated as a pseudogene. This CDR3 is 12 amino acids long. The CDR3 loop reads CASSGNREAAFF. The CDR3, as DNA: TGTGCCAGCAGCGGGAACAGGGAGGCAGCTTTCTTT.

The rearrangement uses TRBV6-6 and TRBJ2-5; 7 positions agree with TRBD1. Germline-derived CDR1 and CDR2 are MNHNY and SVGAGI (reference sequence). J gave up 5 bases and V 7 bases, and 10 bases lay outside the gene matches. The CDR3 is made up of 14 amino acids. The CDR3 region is CASTPTGAAETQYF. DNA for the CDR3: TGTGCCAGCACCCCCACAGGGGCGGCGGAGACCCAGTACTTC.

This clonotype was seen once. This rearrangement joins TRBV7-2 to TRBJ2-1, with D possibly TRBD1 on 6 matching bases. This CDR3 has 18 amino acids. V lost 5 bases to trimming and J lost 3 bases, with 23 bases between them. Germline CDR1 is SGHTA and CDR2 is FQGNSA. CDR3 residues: CASSTEWTVRQIYNEQFF. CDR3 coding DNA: TGTGCCAGCAGCACCGAATGGACAGTCCGACAGATCTACAATGAGCAGTTCTTC.

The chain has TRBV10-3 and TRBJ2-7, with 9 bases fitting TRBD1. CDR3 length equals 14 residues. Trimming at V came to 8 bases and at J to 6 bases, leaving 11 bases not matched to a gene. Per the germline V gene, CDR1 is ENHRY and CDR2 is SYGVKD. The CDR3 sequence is CAIRQGQGRGEQYF. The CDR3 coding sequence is TGTGCCATCCGTCAGGGACAGGGACGGGGCGAGCAGTACTTC.

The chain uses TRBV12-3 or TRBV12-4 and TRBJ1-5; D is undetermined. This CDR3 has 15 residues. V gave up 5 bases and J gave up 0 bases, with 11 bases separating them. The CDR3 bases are TGTGCCAGCAGTCTGGCTGATTATAGCAATCAGCCCCAGCATTTT. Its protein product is CASSLADYSNQPQHF.

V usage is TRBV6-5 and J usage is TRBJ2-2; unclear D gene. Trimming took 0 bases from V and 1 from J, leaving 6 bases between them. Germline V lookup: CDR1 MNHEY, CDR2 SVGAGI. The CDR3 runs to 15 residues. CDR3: CASSYSRGNTGELFF. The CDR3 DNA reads TGTGCCAGCAGTTACTCCAGAGGGAACACCGGGGAGCTGTTTTTT.

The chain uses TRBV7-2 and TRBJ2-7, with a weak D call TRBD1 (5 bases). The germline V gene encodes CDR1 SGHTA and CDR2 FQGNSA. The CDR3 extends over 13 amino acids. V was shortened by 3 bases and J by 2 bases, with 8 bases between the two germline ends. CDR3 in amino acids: CASSFRVAYEQYF. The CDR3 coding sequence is TGTGCCAGCAGCTTCAGGGTGGCCTACGAGCAGTACTTC.

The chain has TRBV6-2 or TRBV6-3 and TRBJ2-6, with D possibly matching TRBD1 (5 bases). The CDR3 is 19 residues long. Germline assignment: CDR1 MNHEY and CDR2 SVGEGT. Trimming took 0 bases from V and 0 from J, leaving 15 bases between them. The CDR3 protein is CASSYSPRQTYSGANVLTF. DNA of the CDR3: TGTGCCAGCAGTTACTCTCCCCGACAGACATACTCTGGGGCCAACGTCCTGACTTTC.